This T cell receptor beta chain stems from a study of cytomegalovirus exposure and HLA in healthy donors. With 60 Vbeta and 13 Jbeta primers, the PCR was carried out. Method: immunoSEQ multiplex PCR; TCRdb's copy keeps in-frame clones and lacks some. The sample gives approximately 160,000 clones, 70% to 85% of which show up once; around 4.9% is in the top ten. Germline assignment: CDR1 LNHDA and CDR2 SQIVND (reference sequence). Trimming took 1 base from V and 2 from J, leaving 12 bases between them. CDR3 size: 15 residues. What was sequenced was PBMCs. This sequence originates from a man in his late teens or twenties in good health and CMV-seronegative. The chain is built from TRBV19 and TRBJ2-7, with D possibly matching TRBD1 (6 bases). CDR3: CASSIGWGLAYEQYF. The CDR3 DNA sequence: TGTGCCAGTAGTATAGGGTGGGGGCTAGCCTACGAGCAGTACTTC.